This TCR beta chain was sequenced in a study of T cell changes during pregnancy in multiple sclerosis. V lost 3 bases, J lost 2 bases, and 13 bases lay in between. The germline V gene has CDR1 LGHNA and CDR2 YNFKEQ. This CDR3 is built from 16 residues. Method: immunoSEQ multiplex PCR; TCRdb's copy keeps in-frame clones and lacks some. The sample lists nearly 110,000 clones; 80% to 95% were seen once. The chain uses TRBV4-2 and TRBJ2-2; D is possibly TRBD2 (6 bases). The clonotype was recovered from a female donor with multiple sclerosis, enrolled in a pregnancy study. Material: peripheral blood, obtained after pregnancy. CDR3 in amino acids: CASSQSGVVNTGELFF. CDR3 in DNA: TGTGCCAGCAGCCAGTCGGGGGTAGTAAACACCGGGGAGCTGTTTTTT.